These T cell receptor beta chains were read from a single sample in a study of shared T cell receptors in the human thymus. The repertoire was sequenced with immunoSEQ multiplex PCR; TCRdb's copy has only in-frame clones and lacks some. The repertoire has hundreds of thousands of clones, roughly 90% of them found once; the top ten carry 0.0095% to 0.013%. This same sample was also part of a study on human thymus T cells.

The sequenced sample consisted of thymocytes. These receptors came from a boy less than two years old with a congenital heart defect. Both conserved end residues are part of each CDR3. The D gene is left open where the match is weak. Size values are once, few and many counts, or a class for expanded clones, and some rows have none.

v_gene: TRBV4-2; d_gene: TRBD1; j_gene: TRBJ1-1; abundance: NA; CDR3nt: TGTGCCAGCAGCCAAGAAAAAGGGGGCGGGAACACTGAAGCTTTCTTT; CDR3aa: CASSQEKGGGNTEAFF
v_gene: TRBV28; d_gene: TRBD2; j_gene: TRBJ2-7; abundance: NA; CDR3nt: TGTGCCAGCAGTTTATATTCAGGGCTACTAGCGGCTTCCTACGAGCAGTACTTC; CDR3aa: CASSLYSGLLAASYEQYF
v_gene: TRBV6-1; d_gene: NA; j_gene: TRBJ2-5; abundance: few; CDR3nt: TGTGCCAGCAGTGACAAGACAGGCGGATCCGGAGAGACCCAGTACTTC; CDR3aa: CASSDKTGGSGETQYF
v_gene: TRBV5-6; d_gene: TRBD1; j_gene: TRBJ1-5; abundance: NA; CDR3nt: TGTGCCAGCAGCCTAAAACGGACAGGGAAGGGCAATCAGCCCCAGCATTTT; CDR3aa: CASSLKRTGKGNQPQHF
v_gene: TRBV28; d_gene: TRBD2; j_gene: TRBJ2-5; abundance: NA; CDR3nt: TGTGCCAGCAGTTTAAATCGACTAGCGGCAGAGGGAGAGACCCAGTACTTC; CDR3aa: CASSLNRLAAEGETQYF
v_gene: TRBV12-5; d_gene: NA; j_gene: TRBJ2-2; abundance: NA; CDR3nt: TGTGCTAGTGGCCCAGGGACTTCAACGTCGAACACCGGGGAGCTGTTTTTT; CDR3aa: CASGPGTSTSNTGELFF
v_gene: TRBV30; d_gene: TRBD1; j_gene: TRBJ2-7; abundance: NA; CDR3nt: TGTGCCTGGAGTGTACGGGACAGGGGCCACGAGCAGTACTTC; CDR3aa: CAWSVRDRGHEQYF
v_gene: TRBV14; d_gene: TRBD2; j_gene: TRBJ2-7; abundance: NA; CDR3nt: TGTGCCAGCAGTCGCACTAGCGGGAGGAACGAGCAGTACTTC; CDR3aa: CASSRTSGRNEQYF
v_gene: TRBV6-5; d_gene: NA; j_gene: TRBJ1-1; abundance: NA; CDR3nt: TGTGCCAGCAGTCCAGGGGCCCCGGAAGCTTTCTTT; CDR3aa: CASSPGAPEAFF
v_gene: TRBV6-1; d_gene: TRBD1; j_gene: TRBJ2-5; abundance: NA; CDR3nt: TGTGCCAGCAGTGAAGCGCCGAAAGGACAGGGGGCAGAGACCCAGTACTTC; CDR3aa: CASSEAPKGQGAETQYF
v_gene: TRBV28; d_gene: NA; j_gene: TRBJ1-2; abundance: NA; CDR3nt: TGTGCCACCGAGAATGGAGTTAACTTC; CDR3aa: CATENGVNF
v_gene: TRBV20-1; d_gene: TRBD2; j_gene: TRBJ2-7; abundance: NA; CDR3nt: TGCAGTATGGCGGGGCGGGGGGAGCAGTACTTC; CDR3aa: CSMAGRGEQYF
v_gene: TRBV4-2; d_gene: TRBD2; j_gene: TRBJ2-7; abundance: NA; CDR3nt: TGTGCCAGCAGCCCCCGACTAGCGGAAACCCTGGGCCCCTACGAGCAGTACTTC; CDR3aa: CASSPRLAETLGPYEQYF
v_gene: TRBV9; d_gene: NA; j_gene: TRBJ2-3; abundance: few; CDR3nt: TGTGCCAGCAGCGTAGCTACGGGAGATACGCAGTATTTT; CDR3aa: CASSVATGDTQYF
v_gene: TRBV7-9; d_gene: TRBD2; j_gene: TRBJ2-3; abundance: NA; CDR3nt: TGTGCCAGCAGCCCAAAAGCGGGAAAAGATACGCAGTATTTT; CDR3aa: CASSPKAGKDTQYF
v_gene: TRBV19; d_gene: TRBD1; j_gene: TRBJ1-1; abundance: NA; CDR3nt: TGTGCCAGTAGTATTGAGGGACAGTCTATACAAGCTTTCTTT; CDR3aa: CASSIEGQSIQAFF
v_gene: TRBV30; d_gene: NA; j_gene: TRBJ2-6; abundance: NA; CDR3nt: TGTGCCTGGAGTGACTCAGCGGGCGGGGCCAACGTCCTGACTTTC; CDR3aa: CAWSDSAGGANVLTF
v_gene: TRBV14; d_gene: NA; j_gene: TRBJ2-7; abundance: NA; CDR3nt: TGTGCCAGCAGCCAAGAGGGCCTGGCCGGGGTTTTCTCCTACGAGCAGTACTTC; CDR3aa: CASSQEGLAGVFSYEQYF
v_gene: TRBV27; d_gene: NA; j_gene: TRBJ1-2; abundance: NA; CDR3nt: TGTGCCAGGGCAAAACCTCACAGGGCTCCTCTAACCCCCGACTATGGCTACACCTTC; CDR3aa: CARAKPHRAPLTPDYGYTF
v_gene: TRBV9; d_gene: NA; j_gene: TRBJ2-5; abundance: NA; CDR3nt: TGTGCCAGCAGCGTAGAGGGGCAGATCCAAGAGACCCAGTACTTC; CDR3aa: CASSVEGQIQETQYF
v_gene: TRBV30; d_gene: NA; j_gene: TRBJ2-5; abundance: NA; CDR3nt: TGTGCCTGGCAGGCGGACCCCGGTAGTGCTAGCCCCCAAGAGACCCAGTACTTC; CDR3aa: CAWQADPGSASPQETQYF
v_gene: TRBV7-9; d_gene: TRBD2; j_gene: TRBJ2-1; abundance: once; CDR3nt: TGTGCCAGCAGCCCCAGGGAGCGGGGGTCCTACAATGAGCAGTTCTTC; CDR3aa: CASSPRERGSYNEQFF
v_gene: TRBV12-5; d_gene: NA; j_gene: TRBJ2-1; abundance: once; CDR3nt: TGTGCTAGTGGTCCTTGGACCCGGGACTCCTACCGGGAGCAGTTCTTC; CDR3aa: CASGPWTRDSYREQFF
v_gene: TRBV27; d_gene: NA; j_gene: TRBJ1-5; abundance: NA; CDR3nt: TGTGCCAGCAGTCCCCGGTCTTGTCAGCCCCAGCATTTT; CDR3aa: CASSPRSCQPQHF
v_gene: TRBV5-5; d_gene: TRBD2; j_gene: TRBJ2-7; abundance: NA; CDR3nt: TGTGCCAGCAGCTTAGTTTCAGGCATACGGACTAGCGGGAGGGCCGACGAGCAGTACTTC; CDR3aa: CASSLVSGIRTSGRADEQYF
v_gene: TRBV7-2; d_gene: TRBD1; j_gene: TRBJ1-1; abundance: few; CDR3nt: TGTGCCAGCAGCTTAGTGGACAGGGCCGTGTACACTGAAGCTTTCTTT; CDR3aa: CASSLVDRAVYTEAFF
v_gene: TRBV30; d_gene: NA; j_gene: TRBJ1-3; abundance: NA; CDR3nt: TGTGCCTGGAGAGTGAGGATCTCTGGAAACACCATATATTTT; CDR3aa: CAWRVRISGNTIYF
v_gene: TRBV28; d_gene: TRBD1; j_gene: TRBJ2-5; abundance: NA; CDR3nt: TGTGCCAGCTCCTTGAGAAGGGCAGGGGGCTTAGAGACCCAGTACTTC; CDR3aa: CASSLRRAGGLETQYF
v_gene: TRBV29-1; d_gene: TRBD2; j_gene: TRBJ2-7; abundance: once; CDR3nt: TGCAGCGCCACCCGGGCGTTTGAAGGCGGGTTAGGCGGGAGCACGGGGCCTCACTACGAGCAGTACTTC; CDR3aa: CSATRAFEGGLGGSTGPHYEQYF
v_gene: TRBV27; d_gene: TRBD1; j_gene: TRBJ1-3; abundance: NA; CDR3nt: TGTGCCAGCAGCCCCAGGGGGTACTCTGGAAACACCATATATTTT; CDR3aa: CASSPRGYSGNTIYF
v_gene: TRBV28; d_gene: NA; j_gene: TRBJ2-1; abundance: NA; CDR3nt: TGTGCCAGCAGTTTTGAGCGGAATCGGAGGTCCTACAATGAGCAGTTCTTC; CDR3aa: CASSFERNRRSYNEQFF
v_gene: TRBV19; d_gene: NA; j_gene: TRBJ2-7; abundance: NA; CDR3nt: TGTGCCAGTAGTCCTAAAGGGGGACCCGACTCCTACGAGCAGTACTTC; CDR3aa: CASSPKGGPDSYEQYF
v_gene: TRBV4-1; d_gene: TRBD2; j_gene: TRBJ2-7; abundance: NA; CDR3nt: TGCGCCAGCAGCAAACTAGCGGGAGGAATCCACGAGCAGTACTTC; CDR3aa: CASSKLAGGIHEQYF
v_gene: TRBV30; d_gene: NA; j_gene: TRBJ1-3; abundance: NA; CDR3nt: TGTGCCTGGACCGGGTGCGGGTCCTCTGGAAACACCATATATTTT; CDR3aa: CAWTGCGSSGNTIYF
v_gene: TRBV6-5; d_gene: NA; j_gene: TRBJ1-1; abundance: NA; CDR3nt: TGTGCCAGCAGTCCCCAATGGACGGGGACTGAAGCTTTCTTT; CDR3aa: CASSPQWTGTEAFF